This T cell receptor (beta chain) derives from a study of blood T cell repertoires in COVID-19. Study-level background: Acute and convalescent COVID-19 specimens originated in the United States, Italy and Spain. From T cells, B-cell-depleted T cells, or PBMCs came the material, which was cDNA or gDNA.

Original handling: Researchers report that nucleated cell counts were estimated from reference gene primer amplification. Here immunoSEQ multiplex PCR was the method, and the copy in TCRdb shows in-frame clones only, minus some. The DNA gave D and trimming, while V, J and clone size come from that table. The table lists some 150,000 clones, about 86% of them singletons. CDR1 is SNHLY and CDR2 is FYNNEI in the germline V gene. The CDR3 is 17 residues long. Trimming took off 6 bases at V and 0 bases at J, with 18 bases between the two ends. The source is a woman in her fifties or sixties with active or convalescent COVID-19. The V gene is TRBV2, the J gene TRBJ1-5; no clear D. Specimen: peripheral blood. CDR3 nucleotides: TGTGCCAGCAGGGGCGGACTCCCCCCTATTAGCAATCAGCCCCAGCATTTT. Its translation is CASRGGLPPISNQPQHF.